The source of this T cell receptor (beta chain) is a study of T-cell reconstitution after alpha-beta-depleted transplantation in children. Broader study findings: TCRbeta diversity was high at day 60 in some patients (a result of surviving recipient T cells and thymic progenitors). T-cell numbers and diversity one year post-transplant derived largely from freshly generated T cells.

The library targeted TCRbeta and was prepared with unique molecular identifiers. TCRdb analysed the PCR reads with MiXCR anew, one entry per CDR3 protein. This sample yields fewer than 550,000 distinct CDR3 sequences, of which roughly 10% are seen a single time; about 14% belongs to the top ten. Notes on this clonotype: The antigen is undetermined.

This CDR3 contains 14 residues. V gave up 2 bases and J gave up 7 bases; unmatched junction bases: 5. Germline V lookup: CDR1 SQVTM, CDR2 ANQGSEA. This chain links TRBV29-1 with TRBJ2-1; 10 bases are shared with TRBD2. The input for sequencing was PBMCs, mostly from graft donor cells, taken 180 days after TCRalphabeta/CD19-depleted stem cell transplant. The clonotype was recovered from a female patient aged 2 to 10 who had a stem cell transplant for aplastic anemia, so the T cells may come from the graft donor. CDR3 loop: CSVELAGVENEQFF. Here the CDR3 DNA reads TGCAGCGTTGAACTAGCGGGAGTGGAGAATGAGCAGTTCTTC.